The 9 T cell receptor beta chains below all came from one sample that was sequenced in a study of response to subunit inactivated influenza vaccine. TCRdb recomputed calls from the RT-PCR reads with MiXCR, one row per CDR3 protein. Seen here are about 780,000 distinct CDR3 sequences, about a fifth observed once, and the top ten hold roughly 11%. Sequenced here: PBMCs from blood, sampled roughly 5 days after vaccination. The receptors here all came from a man between 50 and 59 years old who received an inactivated influenza vaccine.

The V gene is TRBV5-1, the J gene TRBJ2-2, with D perhaps matching TRBD2 (6 bases). Germline V gene data show CDR1 as SGHRS and CDR2 as YFSETQ. V dropped 0 bases and J dropped 2 bases, with 11 bases sitting between them. The CDR3 runs 16 residues. For the CDR3, the DNA is TGCGCCAGCAGCTTGGGAGGACTACCTAACACCGGGGAGCTGTTTTTT. This gives the protein CASSLGGLPNTGELFF.

This clonotype was found a few times. V usage is TRBV12-3 or TRBV12-4 and J usage is TRBJ2-3; 7 positions agree with TRBD2. The CDR3 contains 14 residues. Trimming cost V 7 bases and J 0 bases; bases outside gene matches: 4. Here the CDR3 reads CASKGRASTDTQYF. CDR3 nucleotide sequence: TGTGCCAGCAAAGGGAGGGCTAGCACAGATACGCAGTATTTT.

The rearrangement joins TRBV2 to TRBJ2-3, with a possible D match to TRBD1 (5 bases). The V gene lost 7 bases and the J gene lost 0 bases, with 11 bases spanning the gap. The germline V gene has CDR1 SNHLY and CDR2 FYNNEI. The CDR3 has 14 residues. CDR3 sequence reads: CASTRTRSTDTQYF. The CDR3 DNA follows: TGTGCCAGCACCCGGACACGGAGCACAGATACGCAGTATTTT.

V gene TRBV4-3 combines with J gene TRBJ2-1; D gene ambiguous. Germline values: CDR1 LGHNA, CDR2 YSLEER. The CDR3 consists of 16 residues. V was trimmed by 0 bases and J by 0 bases, leaving 9 bases between them. The CDR3 nucleotides read TGCGCCAGCAGCCAAGAAAGGTTGAGCTCCTACAATGAGCAGTTCTTC. Amino acid sequence: CASSQERLSSYNEQFF.

In its sample, this clonotype was seen a few times. CDR3 in DNA: TGCGCCAGCAGCGAGCAAGGACAGGGTGGCTCTGAAGCTTTCTTT. This sequence encodes CASSEQGQGGSEAFF. This rearrangement joins TRBV5-1 to TRBJ1-1; 8 bases agree with TRBD1. Trimming took 4 bases from V and 6 from J; bases not matched to a gene: 11. The CDR3 spans 15 residues. Germline CDR1 is SGHRS and CDR2 is YFSETQ. The full variable domain, rest sourced from reference TRBV5-1 and TRBJ1-1, is KAGVTQTPRYLIKTRGQQVTLSCSPISGHRSVSWYQQTPGQGLQFLFEYFSETQRNKGNFPGRFSGRQFSNSRSEMNVSTLELGDSALYLCASSEQGQGGSEAFFGQGTRLTVV.

The chain is built from TRBV6-1 and TRBJ1-5; weak D call: TRBD1 (6 bases). This CDR3 region has 16 residues. Per germline, CDR1 MNHNS and CDR2 SASEGT. V was cut by 6 bases and J by 0 bases, with 15 bases left in between. CDR3 region: CASSQDSPYSNQPQHF. The CDR3 bases are TGTGCCAGCAGCCAGGACAGTCCCTATAGCAATCAGCCCCAGCATTTT.

The chain is built from TRBV12-3 or TRBV12-4 and TRBJ2-3; tentatively, D is TRBD2 (7 bases). The CDR3 has 15 amino acids. The germline V and J ends were trimmed by 6 bases and 1 base, with 14 bases remaining between them. This CDR3 is CASSWGGLGTDTQYF. The DNA of the CDR3 is TGTGCCAGCAGCTGGGGGGGCCTTGGCACAGATACGCAGTATTTT.

This clonotype showed up many times. This chain connects TRBV7-2 to TRBJ2-3; 7 bases agree with TRBD2. With 7 bases clipped from V and 4 bases from J, the junction kept 11 bases outside the gene matches. Germline V CDR1 and CDR2: SGHTA, FQGNSA. The CDR3 consists of 15 residues. The CDR3 spells CASTQLGEGSDTQYF. The DNA for the CDR3 is TGTGCCAGCACACAATTAGGGGAGGGGTCAGATACGCAGTATTTT.

The CDR3: CASTRVLPNTGELFF. The CDR3 DNA reads as TGTGCCAGCACCCGCGTCCTCCCGAACACCGGGGAGCTGTTTTTT. This rearrangement joins TRBV7-2 to TRBJ2-2, with D unclear. The V gene's germline CDR1 is SGHTA and CDR2 FQGNSA. The germline V and J ends were trimmed by 7 bases and 0 bases, with 12 bases remaining between them. The CDR3 length is 15 residues.